The clone carrying this T cell receptor (beta chain) was found a few times. Antigen unknown. These data come from a study of T-cell memory formation after mild COVID-19. Across the study: TCR clusters largely stayed donor specific.

One entry per CDR3 protein results from TCRdb running MiXCR on the 5' RACE reads. The profile shows 50,000 or so distinct CDR3 sequences, less than 35% of them singletons. Broader study findings: Day 37-peaking second-wave clones had unconfirmed SARS-CoV-2 specificity.

V was trimmed by 2 bases and J by 4 bases, leaving 23 bases between them. Per the germline V gene, CDR1 is LGHNT and CDR2 is FRNRAP. The CDR3 spans 18 residues. This clonotype originated in a man between 18 and 29 years old who had mild COVID-19 (a few samples of this study predate the infection). Cell type and time point are not known. This chain joins TRBV12-5 and TRBJ1-2, with D perhaps TRBD1 (5 bases). Input material: PBMCs or a T cell subset sorted from them (not recorded which). The CDR3 spells CASGLTGDGDGDRYGYTF. Written as DNA, the CDR3 is TGTGCTAGTGGTTTGACGGGTGATGGGGACGGTGATCGCTATGGCTACACCTTC. Together with reference TRBV12-5 and TRBJ1-2, the CDR3 gives the full variable domain: DARVTQTPRHKVTEMGQEVTMRCQPILGHNTVFWYRQTMMQGLELLAYFRNRAPLDDSGMPKDRFSAEMPDATLATLKIQPSEPRDSAVYFCASGLTGDGDGDRYGYTFGSGTRLTVV.